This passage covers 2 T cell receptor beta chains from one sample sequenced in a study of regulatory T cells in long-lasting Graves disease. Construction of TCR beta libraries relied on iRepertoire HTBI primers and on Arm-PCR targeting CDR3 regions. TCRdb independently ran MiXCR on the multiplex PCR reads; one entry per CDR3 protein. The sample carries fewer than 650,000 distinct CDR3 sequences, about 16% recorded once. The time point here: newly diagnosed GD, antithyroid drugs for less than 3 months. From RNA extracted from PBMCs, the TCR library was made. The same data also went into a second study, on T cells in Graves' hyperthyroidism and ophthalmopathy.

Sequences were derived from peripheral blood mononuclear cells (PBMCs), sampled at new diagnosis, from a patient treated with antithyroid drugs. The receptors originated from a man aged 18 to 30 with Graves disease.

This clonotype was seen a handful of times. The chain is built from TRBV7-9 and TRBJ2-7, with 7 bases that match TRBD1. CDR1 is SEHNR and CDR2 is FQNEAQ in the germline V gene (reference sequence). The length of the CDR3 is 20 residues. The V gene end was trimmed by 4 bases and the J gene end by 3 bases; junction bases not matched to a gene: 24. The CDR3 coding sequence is TGTGCCAGCAGCTCAGATTCGGGACAGCGACCTTCTACGATCTTCTACGAGCAGTACTTC. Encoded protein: CASSSDSGQRPSTIFYEQYF.

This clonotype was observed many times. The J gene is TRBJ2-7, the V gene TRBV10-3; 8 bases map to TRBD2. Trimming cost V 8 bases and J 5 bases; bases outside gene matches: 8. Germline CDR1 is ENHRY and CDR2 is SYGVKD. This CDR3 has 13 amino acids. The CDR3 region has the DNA TGTGCCATCGAGGCGGGAGGACGCGACGAGCAGTACTTC. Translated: CAIEAGGRDEQYF.